The 4 T cell receptor beta chains presented below share a single source sample, sequenced in a study of response to subunit inactivated influenza vaccine (dated by TCRdb to the late 2010s). Library preparation employed RT-PCR. For sequencing, an Illumina HiSeq 2500 was employed. TCRdb trimmed the raw reads at Q25, called clones with MiXCR and kept productive beta chains. Rows are combined by CDR3 protein, so each entry shows the most common genes and DNA. Here the sample has about 650,000 distinct CDR3 sequences; 15% to 19% occur a single time. The ten largest make up about 9.9% of the sample. The sample consisted of PBMCs from blood, taken 12 days after vaccination. These receptors were taken from a man aged 50 or older who received an inactivated influenza vaccine. Donor details come from another sample of the same person, matched by shared clones.

This clonotype has only a few counts. This chain links TRBV2 with TRBJ2-3; D remains ambiguous. This CDR3 spans 15 amino acids. Trimming stripped 7 bases from V and 3 bases from J, with 17 bases between. CDR1 and CDR2 (germline): SNHLY, FYNNEI. The CDR3 DNA reads TGTGCCAGCAAACTTCTCGGGTCGGGTACAGATACGCAGTATTTT. This sequence encodes CASKLLGSGTDTQYF.

CDR3 loop: CASSSIGIQPQHF. The CDR3 coding sequence is TGTGCCAGCAGTTCGATTGGGATTCAGCCCCAGCATTTT. This chain uses TRBV28 with TRBJ1-5; D remains unclear. Deletions cut 4 bases from V and 6 bases from J, with 10 bases between. CDR3 length equals 13 residues. The germline V gene has CDR1 MDHEN and CDR2 SYDVKM.

V is TRBV5-5 and J is TRBJ1-1; D is unclear. The germline V gene encodes CDR1 SGHKS and CDR2 YYEKEE (reference sequence). Trimming took off 4 bases at V and 7 bases at J, with 17 bases between the two ends. This CDR3 region has 14 residues. The CDR3 loop reads CASSPEKATIEAFF. CDR3 nucleotide sequence: TGTGCCAGCAGCCCGGAAAAGGCGACGATTGAAGCTTTCTTT.

The gene calls are TRBV5-1 and TRBJ2-3; 7 nucleotides match TRBD2. This CDR3 is 16 amino acids long. Germline CDR1 is SGHRS and CDR2 is YFSETQ. V dropped 0 bases and J dropped 4; count of bases not matched to a gene: 8. CDR3 sequence reads: CASSLAGGFQSDTQYF. DNA for the CDR3: TGCGCCAGCAGCTTGGCGGGGGGATTCCAATCAGATACGCAGTATTTT.